One T cell receptor (beta chain) is described in this entry. Germline V CDR1 and CDR2: ENHRY, SYGVKD. J gave up 5 bases and V 4 bases, and 4 bases lay outside the gene matches. CDR3 length: 13 residues. TCRdb itself ran the 5' RACE reads through MiXCR, one entry per CDR3 protein. The sample has under 55,000 distinct CDR3 sequences, approximately 19% seen once. The record originates from a study of chronic HIV infection and antiretroviral therapy. Sequencing was carried out using peripheral blood. This receptor was taken from an adult who had HIV and had not received antiretroviral therapy, or was an uninfected healthy control (not recorded which). V usage is TRBV10-3 and J usage is TRBJ1-2; 7 bases are shared with TRBD1. CDR3 coding DNA: TGTGCCATCAGTGGACAGGGCCAGTATGGCTACACCTTC. Its translation is CAISGQGQYGYTF.